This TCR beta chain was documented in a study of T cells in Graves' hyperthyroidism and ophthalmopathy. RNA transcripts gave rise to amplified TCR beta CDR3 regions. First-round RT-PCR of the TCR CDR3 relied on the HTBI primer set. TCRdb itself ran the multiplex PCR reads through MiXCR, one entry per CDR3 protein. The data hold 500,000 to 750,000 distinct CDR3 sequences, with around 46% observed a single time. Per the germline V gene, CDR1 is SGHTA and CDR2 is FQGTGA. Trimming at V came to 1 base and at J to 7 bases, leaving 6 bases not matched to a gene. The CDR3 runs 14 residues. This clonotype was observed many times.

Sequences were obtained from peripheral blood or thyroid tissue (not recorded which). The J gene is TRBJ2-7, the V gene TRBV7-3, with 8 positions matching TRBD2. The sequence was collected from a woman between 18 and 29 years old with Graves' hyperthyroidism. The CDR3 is CASSLNGRAGEQYF. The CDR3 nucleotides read TGTGCCAGCAGCTTAAACGGGAGGGCCGGGGAGCAGTACTTC.